The entry below gives a single TCR beta chain sequence along with its context. Its target is not known. Assay used: immunoSEQ multiplex PCR; TCRdb lists only in-frame clones, some missing. This table holds about 41,000 clones, about 87% found once. The sample is drawn from a study of OX40 agonist ivuxolimab in advanced cancers. Study information: Patients were infused with ivuxolimab every 2 weeks at 0.01 to 10 mg/kg. Three partial responders included one hepatocellular carcinoma patient and two cutaneous melanoma patients. Study observations and caveats: CD8+ T cells showed, on average, more clonal expansion than CD4+ cells.

Germline values: CDR1 SGHNT, CDR2 YYREEE (reference sequence). The CDR3 totals 16 residues. The V end lost 3 bases, the J end lost 0 bases, and 13 bases lay between the germline ends. The rearrangement joins TRBV5-4 to TRBJ2-1; D possibly matches TRBD1 or TRBD2 (5 bases each). The clonotype was recovered from an adult with an advanced solid tumor such as melanoma, head and neck, liver or kidney cancer. The sample in question was CD4+ or CD8+ T cells sorted from blood, obtained in a trial of the OX40 agonist ivuxolimab. In nucleotides, the CDR3 is TGTGCCAGCAGCTCCGGGACCTACAGCTCCTACAATGAGCAGTTCTTC. This translates into CASSSGTYSSYNEQFF.